A selection of T cell receptor beta chains follows, all from one sample in a study of cytotoxic CD8 clonotypes in ibrutinib-treated CLL. Data came from immunoSEQ multiplex PCR; TCRdb stores just in-frame clones and leaves some out. The repertoire has some 200,000 clones, approximately 70% of them found once; the top ten carry 5.5% to 6%. The material was PBMCs, obtained after 12 months of ibrutinib treatment. These receptors all stem from a human donor with chronic lymphocytic leukemia. Each CDR3 is given with its conserved first and last residue. D genes are given only for firm matches. Clone size is given for some rows only: seen once, a few or many times, or a class if the clone is expanded.

v_call,j_call,d_call,clone_size,cdr3_aa,cdr3_nt
TRBV5-5,TRBJ1-5,NA,few,CASSLTAEGQPQHF,TGTGCCAGCAGCTTGACGGCGGAGGGGCAGCCCCAGCATTTT
TRBV30,TRBJ2-1,TRBD2,NA,CAWSSGLAAHNEQFF,TGTGCCTGGAGTTCGGGACTAGCGGCACACAATGAGCAGTTCTTC
TRBV6-1,TRBJ2-7,NA,NA,CASHTQWEQYF,TGTGCCAGCCATACCCAGTGGGAGCAGTACTTC
TRBV6-5,TRBJ1-2,TRBD1,few,CASRQGARGYTF,TGTGCCTCGAGACAGGGGGCGCGTGGCTACACCTTC
TRBV7-2,TRBJ2-4,TRBD1,NA,CASRETGVGIQYF,TGTGCCAGCAGGGAGACAGGGGTCGGCATTCAGTACTTC
TRBV7-2,TRBJ2-1,TRBD2,NA,CASSPKTSDYNEQFF,TGTGCCAGCAGCCCTAAGACTAGCGACTACAATGAGCAGTTCTTC
TRBV7-8,TRBJ1-5,NA,NA,CASSLATGSYSNQPQHF,TGTGCCAGCAGCTTGGCAACAGGGTCCTATAGCAATCAGCCCCAGCATTTT
TRBV14,TRBJ2-1,TRBD2,NA,CASSQGYGRAGEQFF,TGTGCCAGCAGCCAAGGGTACGGGAGGGCAGGAGAGCAGTTCTTC
TRBV29-1,TRBJ1-1,TRBD1,few,CSVEDVGTVNTEAFF,TGCAGCGTTGAAGACGTCGGGACAGTGAACACTGAAGCTTTCTTT
TRBV30,TRBJ2-5,NA,NA,CAWSPGDTPSRTQYF,TGTGCCTGGAGTCCGGGGGACACCCCCTCTCGGACCCAGTACTTC
TRBV6-4,TRBJ2-3,TRBD2,NA,CASRPPGLGPADTQYF,TGTGCCAGCAGGCCTCCGGGACTAGGCCCTGCCGATACGCAGTATTTT
TRBV7-3,TRBJ1-1,TRBD1,NA,CASSRGGANTEAFF,TGTGCCAGCAGCCGAGGGGGCGCGAACACTGAAGCTTTCTTT
TRBV7-3,TRBJ2-5,TRBD1,NA,CASSFSGTAQETQYF,TGTGCCAGCAGCTTCAGTGGGACAGCCCAAGAGACCCAGTACTTC
TRBV11-2,TRBJ2-3,TRBD2,NA,CASSLGLAGGTTDTQYF,TGTGCCAGCAGCTTAGGACTAGCGGGAGGAACCACAGATACGCAGTATTTT
TRBV9,TRBJ1-5,NA,NA,CASSTKPMGYQHF,TGTGCCAGCAGCACCAAACCTATGGGGTACCAGCATTTT
TRBV2,TRBJ1-1,NA,few,CASKLTIMNTEAFF,TGTGCCAGCAAACTGACAATCATGAACACTGAAGCTTTCTTT
TRBV30,TRBJ1-2,NA,once,CAWSETGEDGYTF,TGTGCCTGGAGTGAGACAGGTGAGGATGGCTACACCTTC
TRBV25-1,TRBJ2-1,NA,NA,CASRRDVGNEQFF,TGTGCCAGCAGGAGGGACGTCGGCAATGAGCAGTTCTTC
TRBV18,TRBJ2-3,NA,NA,CASSPPDRPLRSF,TGTGCCAGCTCACCACCGGACCGACCTCTACGGAGTTTT
TRBV9,TRBJ1-2,TRBD1,NA,CASSISSGGVYGYTF,TGTGCCAGCAGCATTAGTTCAGGGGGCGTCTATGGCTACACCTTC
TRBV5-4,TRBJ2-5,NA,NA,CASSLRVPWEETQYF,TGTGCCAGCAGCTTGCGGGTGCCCTGGGAGGAGACCCAGTACTTC
TRBV5-6,TRBJ1-1,TRBD1,NA,CASSSQGATEAFF,TGTGCCAGCAGCTCACAGGGGGCCACGGAAGCTTTCTTT
TRBV5-1,TRBJ1-1,TRBD1,NA,CASSFTGGDTEAFF,TGCGCCAGCAGCTTTACAGGGGGGGACACTGAAGCTTTCTTT
TRBV18,TRBJ1-5,NA,NA,CASSPTGGPQHF,TGTGCCAGCTCACCCACTGGAGGGCCCCAGCATTTT
TRBV10-3,TRBJ2-1,TRBD2,NA,CAISGTSGPWGEQFF,TGTGCCATCAGTGGCACTAGCGGGCCCTGGGGTGAGCAGTTCTTC
TRBV7-3,TRBJ2-1,TRBD1,few,CASSKGQSSYNEQFF,TGTGCCAGCAGCAAGGGACAGAGCTCCTACAATGAGCAGTTCTTC
TRBV7-8,TRBJ1-2,NA,NA,CASSLVASPQIGYTF,TGTGCCAGCAGCTTAGTGGCCAGCCCGCAAATAGGCTACACCTTC
TRBV7-2,TRBJ2-7,NA,NA,CASSLVGAYEQYF,TGTGCCAGCAGCTTAGTGGGGGCCTACGAGCAGTACTTC
TRBV28,TRBJ1-5,NA,few,CASSPPNQPQHF,TGTGCCAGCAGTCCGCCAAATCAGCCCCAGCATTTT
TRBV6-1,TRBJ2-5,TRBD2,NA,CASNSGGKETQYF,TGTGCCAGCAACAGCGGGGGGAAAGAGACCCAGTACTTC
TRBV7-2,TRBJ1-5,NA,NA,CASSLMGQINQPQHF,TGTGCCAGCAGCTTAATGGGACAAATCAATCAGCCCCAGCATTTT
TRBV28,TRBJ1-4,NA,NA,CASVGYRRNEKLFF,TGTGCCAGCGTTGGGTACAGGCGTAATGAAAAACTGTTTTTT
TRBV28,TRBJ2-1,TRBD2,few,CASSPSGLAIRNEQFF,TGTGCCAGCAGCCCATCTGGACTAGCGATTAGAAATGAGCAGTTCTTC
TRBV28,TRBJ2-7,NA,NA,CASSFTEQYF,TGTGCCAGCAGTTTCACCGAGCAGTACTTC
TRBV18,TRBJ2-7,NA,once,CASSRARSLQYF,TGTGCCAGCTCTCGGGCCCGCTCATTGCAGTACTTC
TRBV30,TRBJ1-1,NA,few,CAWGTPLTEAFF,TGTGCCTGGGGTACCCCCCTCACTGAAGCTTTCTTT
TRBV30,TRBJ2-1,TRBD1,NA,CAWSRTGPGNEQFF,TGTGCCTGGAGTCGGACAGGGCCGGGGAATGAGCAGTTCTTC
TRBV5-1,TRBJ2-3,NA,few,CASSQGRGTDTQYF,TGCGCCAGCAGCCAGGGGCGGGGCACAGATACGCAGTATTTT
TRBV9,TRBJ1-5,TRBD1,NA,CASSRRTGIDQPQHF,TGTGCCAGCAGCAGAAGGACAGGGATTGATCAGCCCCAGCATTTT
TRBV5-1,TRBJ2-1,TRBD2,NA,CASSLARSSGRSWNEQFF,TGCGCCAGCAGCTTGGCCCGGAGTAGCGGGAGAAGCTGGAATGAGCAGTTCTTC
TRBV20-1,TRBJ1-1,NA,few,CSAGRDTEAFF,TGCAGTGCTGGCCGGGACACTGAAGCTTTCTTT
TRBV30,TRBJ1-2,NA,NA,CAWRPEGRYGYTF,TGTGCCTGGAGGCCGGAGGGCCGCTATGGCTACACCTTC
TRBV30,TRBJ2-1,TRBD2,NA,CAERTSGSSDEQFF,TGTGCCGAGCGGACTAGCGGGAGTTCCGATGAGCAGTTCTTC
TRBV30,TRBJ2-3,NA,once,CAWSHLPRESTQYF,TGTGCCTGGAGTCACCTCCCTAGGGAATCTACGCAGTATTTT
TRBV5-1,TRBJ2-5,NA,NA,CASSLVVGLGETQYF,TGCGCCAGCAGCTTGGTTGTGGGGCTTGGGGAGACCCAGTACTTC
TRBV11-2,TRBJ2-1,NA,few,CASSRRDGSEQFF,TGTGCCAGCAGTCGGAGGGACGGAAGTGAGCAGTTCTTC
TRBV5-1,TRBJ2-2,TRBD2,NA,CASSWGGGPGAGELFF,TGCGCCAGCAGCTGGGGCGGGGGGCCCGGAGCCGGGGAGCTGTTTTTT